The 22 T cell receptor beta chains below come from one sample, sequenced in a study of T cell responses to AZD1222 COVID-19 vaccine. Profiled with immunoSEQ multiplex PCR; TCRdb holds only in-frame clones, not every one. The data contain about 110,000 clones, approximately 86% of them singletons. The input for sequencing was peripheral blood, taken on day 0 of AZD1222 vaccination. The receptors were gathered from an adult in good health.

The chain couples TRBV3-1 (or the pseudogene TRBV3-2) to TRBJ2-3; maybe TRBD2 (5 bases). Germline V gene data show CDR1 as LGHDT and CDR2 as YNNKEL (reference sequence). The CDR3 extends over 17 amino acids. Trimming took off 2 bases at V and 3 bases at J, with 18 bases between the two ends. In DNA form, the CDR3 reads TGTGCCAGCAGCCAAAAGCCCCAGACTAACAATACAGATACGCAGTATTTT. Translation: CASSQKPQTNNTDTQYF.

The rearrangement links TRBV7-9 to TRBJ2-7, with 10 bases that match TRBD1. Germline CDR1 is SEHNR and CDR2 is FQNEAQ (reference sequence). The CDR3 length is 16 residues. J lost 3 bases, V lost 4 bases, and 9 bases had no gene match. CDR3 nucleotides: TGTGCCAGCAGCTCAACCGGGACAGGGGCGTTCTACGAGCAGTACTTC. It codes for CASSSTGTGAFYEQYF. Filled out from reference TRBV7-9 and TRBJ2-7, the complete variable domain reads DTGVSQNPRHKITKRGQNVTFRCDPISEHNRLYWYRQTLGQGPEFLTYFQNEAQLEKSRLLSDRFSAERPKGSFSTLEIQRTEQGDSAMYLCASSSTGTGAFYEQYFGPGTRLTVT.

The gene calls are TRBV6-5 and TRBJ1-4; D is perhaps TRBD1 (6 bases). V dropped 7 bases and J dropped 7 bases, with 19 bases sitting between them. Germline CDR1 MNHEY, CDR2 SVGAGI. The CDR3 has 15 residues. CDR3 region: CASTRTDPRSEKLFF. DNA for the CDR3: TGTGCCAGCACCCGGACAGATCCTAGAAGTGAAAAACTGTTTTTT.

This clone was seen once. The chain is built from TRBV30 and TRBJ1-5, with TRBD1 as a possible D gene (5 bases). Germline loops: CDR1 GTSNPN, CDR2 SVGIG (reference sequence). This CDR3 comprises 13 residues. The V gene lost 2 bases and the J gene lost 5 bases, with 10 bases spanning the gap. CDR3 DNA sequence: TGTGCCTGGAGTAGGCAGGGATATCAGCCCCAGCATTTT. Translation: CAWSRQGYQPQHF. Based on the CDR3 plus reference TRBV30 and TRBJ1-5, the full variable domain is SQTIHQWPATLVQPVGSPLSLECTVEGTSNPNLYWYRQAAGRGLQLLFYSVGIGQISSEVPQNLSASRPQDRQFILSSKKLLLSDSGFYLCAWSRQGYQPQHFGDGTRLSIL.

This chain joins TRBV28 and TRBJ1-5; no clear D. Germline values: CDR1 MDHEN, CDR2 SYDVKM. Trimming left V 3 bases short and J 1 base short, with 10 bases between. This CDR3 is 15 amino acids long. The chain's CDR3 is CASSFWRVSNQPQHF. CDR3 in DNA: TGTGCCAGCAGTTTTTGGAGGGTGAGCAATCAGCCCCAGCATTTT.

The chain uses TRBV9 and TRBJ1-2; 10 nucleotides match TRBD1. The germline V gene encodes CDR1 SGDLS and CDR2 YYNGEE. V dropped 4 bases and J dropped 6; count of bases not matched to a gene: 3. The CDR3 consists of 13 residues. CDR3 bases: TGTGCCAGCAGCATCGGGACAGGGGATGGCTACACCTTC. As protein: CASSIGTGDGYTF. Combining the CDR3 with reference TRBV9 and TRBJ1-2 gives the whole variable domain DSGVTQTPKHLITATGQRVTLRCSPRSGDLSVYWYQQSLDQGLQFLIQYYNGEERAKGNILERFSAQQFPDLHSELNLSSLELGDSALYFCASSIGTGDGYTFGSGTRLTVV.

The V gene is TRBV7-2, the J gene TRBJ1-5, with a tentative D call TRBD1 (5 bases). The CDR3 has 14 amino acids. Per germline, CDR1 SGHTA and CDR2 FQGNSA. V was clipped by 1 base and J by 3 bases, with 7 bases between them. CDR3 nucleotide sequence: TGTGCCAGCAGCTTAGTAGGGGACAATCAGCCCCAGCATTTT. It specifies CASSLVGDNQPQHF.

The CDR3 here is CASSILGNTQYF. DNA of the CDR3: TGTGCCAGTAGTATCCTGGGGAATACGCAGTATTTT. The V and J genes are TRBV19 and TRBJ2-3; D gene ambiguous. Germline V gene sequence: CDR1 LNHDA, CDR2 SQIVND (reference sequence). This CDR3 is built from 12 residues. Trimming pared 3 bases from V and 7 bases from J, leaving 8 bases between. Full variable domain (rest looked up from reference TRBV19 and TRBJ2-3): DGGITQSPKYLFRKEGQNVTLSCEQNLNHDAMYWYRQDPGQGLRLIYYSQIVNDFQKGDIAEGYSVSREKKESFPLTVTSAQKNPTAFYLCASSILGNTQYFGPGTRLTVL.

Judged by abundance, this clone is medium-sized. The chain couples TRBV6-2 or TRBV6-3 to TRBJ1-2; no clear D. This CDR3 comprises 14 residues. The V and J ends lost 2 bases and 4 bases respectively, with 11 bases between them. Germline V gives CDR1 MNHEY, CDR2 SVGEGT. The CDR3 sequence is CASSYVKRGYGYTF. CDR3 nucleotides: TGTGCCAGCAGTTACGTCAAACGCGGCTATGGCTACACCTTC.

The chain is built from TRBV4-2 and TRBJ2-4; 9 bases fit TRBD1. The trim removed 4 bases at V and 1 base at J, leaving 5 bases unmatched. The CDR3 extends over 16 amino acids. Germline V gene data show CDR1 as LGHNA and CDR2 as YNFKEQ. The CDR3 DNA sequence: TGTGCCAGCAGCCCTCGGACAGGGGACGCCAAAAACATTCAGTACTTC. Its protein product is CASSPRTGDAKNIQYF.

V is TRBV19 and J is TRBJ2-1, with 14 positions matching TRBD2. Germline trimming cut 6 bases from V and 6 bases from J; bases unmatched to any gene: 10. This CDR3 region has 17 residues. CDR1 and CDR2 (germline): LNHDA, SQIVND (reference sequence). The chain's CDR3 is CASSLGLAGAVGNEQFF. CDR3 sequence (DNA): TGTGCCAGTAGCTTGGGACTAGCGGGGGCGGTGGGCAATGAGCAGTTCTTC.

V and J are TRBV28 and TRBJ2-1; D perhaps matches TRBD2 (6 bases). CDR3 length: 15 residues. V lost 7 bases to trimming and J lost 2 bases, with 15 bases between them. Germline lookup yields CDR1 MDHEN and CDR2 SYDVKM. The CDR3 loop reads CASTRLVPPYNEQFF. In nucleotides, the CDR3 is TGTGCCAGCACTAGACTAGTCCCGCCCTACAATGAGCAGTTCTTC.

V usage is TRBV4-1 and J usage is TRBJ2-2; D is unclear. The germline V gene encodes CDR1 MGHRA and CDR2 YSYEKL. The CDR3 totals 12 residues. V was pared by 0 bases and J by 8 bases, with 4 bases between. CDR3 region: CASSQDPGELFF. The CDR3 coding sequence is TGCGCCAGCAGCCAAGATCCGGGGGAGCTGTTTTTT.

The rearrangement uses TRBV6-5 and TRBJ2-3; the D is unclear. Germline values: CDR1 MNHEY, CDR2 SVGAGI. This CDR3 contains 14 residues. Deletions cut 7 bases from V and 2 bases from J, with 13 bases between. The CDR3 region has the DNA TGTGCCAGCATAAAAAGGGTCCCCACAGATACGCAGTATTTT. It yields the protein CASIKRVPTDTQYF.

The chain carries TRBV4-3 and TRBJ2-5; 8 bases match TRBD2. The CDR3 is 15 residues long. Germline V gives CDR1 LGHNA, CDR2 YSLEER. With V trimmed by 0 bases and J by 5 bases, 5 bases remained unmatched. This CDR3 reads CASSQDSRGGETQYF. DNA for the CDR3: TGCGCCAGCAGCCAAGATAGTCGGGGGGGCGAGACCCAGTACTTC.

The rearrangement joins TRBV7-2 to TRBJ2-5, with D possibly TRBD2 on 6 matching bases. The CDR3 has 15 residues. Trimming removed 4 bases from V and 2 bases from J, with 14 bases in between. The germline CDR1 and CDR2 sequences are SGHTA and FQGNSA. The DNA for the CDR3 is TGTGCCAGCAGCTCCCGGGACTTACCACAAGAGACCCAGTACTTC. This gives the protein CASSSRDLPQETQYF.

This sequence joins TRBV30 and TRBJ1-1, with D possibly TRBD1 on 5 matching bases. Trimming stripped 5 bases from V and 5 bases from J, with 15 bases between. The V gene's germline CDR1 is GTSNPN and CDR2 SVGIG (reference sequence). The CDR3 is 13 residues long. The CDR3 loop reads CAWRAQGNTEAFF. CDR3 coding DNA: TGTGCCTGGCGGGCCCAGGGAAATACTGAAGCTTTCTTT.

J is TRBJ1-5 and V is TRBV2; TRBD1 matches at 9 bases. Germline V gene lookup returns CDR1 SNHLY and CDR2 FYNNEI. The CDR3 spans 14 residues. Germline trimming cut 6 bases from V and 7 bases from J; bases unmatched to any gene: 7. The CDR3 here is CASRGTGPQQPQHF. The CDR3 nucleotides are TGTGCCAGCAGAGGGACAGGGCCGCAGCAGCCCCAGCATTTT.

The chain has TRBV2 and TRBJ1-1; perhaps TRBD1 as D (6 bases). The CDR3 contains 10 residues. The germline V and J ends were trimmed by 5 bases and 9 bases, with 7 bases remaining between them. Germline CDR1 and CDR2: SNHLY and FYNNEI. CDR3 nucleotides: TGTGCCAGCAGTCGGGGGCAAGCTTTCTTT. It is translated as CASSRGQAFF.

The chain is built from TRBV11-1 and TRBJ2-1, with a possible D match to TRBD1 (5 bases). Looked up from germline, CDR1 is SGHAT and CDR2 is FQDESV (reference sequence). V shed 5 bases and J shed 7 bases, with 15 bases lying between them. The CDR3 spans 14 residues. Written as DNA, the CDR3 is TGTGCCAGCAGCCGACACACAGACAGTAATGAGCAGTTCTTC. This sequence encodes CASSRHTDSNEQFF.

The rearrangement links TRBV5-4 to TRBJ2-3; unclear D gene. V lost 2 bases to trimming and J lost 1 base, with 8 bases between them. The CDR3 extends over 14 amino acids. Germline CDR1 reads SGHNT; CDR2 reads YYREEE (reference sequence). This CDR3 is CASSFILGTDTQYF. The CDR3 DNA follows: TGTGCCAGCAGCTTTATTTTGGGCACAGATACGCAGTATTTT.

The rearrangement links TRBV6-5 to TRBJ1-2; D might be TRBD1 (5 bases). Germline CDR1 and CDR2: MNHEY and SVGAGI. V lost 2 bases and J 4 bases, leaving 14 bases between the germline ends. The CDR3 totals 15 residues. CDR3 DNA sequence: TGTGCCAGCAGTTACCAGTCAGGGTCCGCCTATGGCTACACCTTC. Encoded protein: CASSYQSGSAYGYTF.